This TCR beta chain was obtained from a study of blood T cells in healthy people across ages. With 7 bases clipped from V and 7 bases from J, the junction kept 15 bases outside the gene matches. Germline V CDR1 and CDR2: DFQATT, SNEGSKA (reference sequence). There are 15 residues in the CDR3. This clonotype was seen a handful of times. Together with a sample-barcoded 5' primer, a J-beta primer mix was included in a second PCR lasting about 7 to 12 cycles. TCRdb reprocessed the 5' RACE reads via MiXCR and lists one record per CDR3 protein. The top ten hold around 9.6% of the sample, which has some 930,000 distinct CDR3 sequences, 25% to 30% seen once. In addition, the sample was reused for a study of T cells of mothers and their children. In that study: Over 8.5 million reads per mother and about 3 million per child were obtained. Related mother-child pairs showed slightly higher but non-significant overlap than unrelated pairs.

This chain connects TRBV20-1 to TRBJ2-1; 8 bases match TRBD2. This TCR was sampled from a woman between 35 and 50 years old in good health. Sequencing was performed on blood. The CDR3 sequence is CSGPKDGGAWNEQFF. CDR3 sequence (DNA): TGCAGTGGCCCGAAGGACGGGGGGGCTTGGAATGAGCAGTTCTTC.